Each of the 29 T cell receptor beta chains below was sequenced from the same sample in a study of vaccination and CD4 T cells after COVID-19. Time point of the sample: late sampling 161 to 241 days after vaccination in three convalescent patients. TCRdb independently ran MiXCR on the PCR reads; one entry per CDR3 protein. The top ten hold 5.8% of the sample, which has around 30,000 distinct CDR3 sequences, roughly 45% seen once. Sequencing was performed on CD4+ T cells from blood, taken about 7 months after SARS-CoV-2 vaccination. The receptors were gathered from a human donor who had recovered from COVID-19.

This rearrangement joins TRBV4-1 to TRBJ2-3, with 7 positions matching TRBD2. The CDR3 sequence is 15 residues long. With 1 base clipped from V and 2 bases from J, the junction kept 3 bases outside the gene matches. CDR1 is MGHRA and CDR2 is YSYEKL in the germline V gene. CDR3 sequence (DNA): TGCGCCAGCAGCCAAGGAGCGGGGAACACAGATACGCAGTATTTT. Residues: CASSQGAGNTDTQYF.

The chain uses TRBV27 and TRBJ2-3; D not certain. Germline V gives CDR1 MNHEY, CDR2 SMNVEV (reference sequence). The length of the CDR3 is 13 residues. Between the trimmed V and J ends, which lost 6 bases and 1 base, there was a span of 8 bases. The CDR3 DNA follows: TGTGCCAGCAGCTTAAGCGGCACAGATACGCAGTATTTT. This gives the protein CASSLSGTDTQYF.

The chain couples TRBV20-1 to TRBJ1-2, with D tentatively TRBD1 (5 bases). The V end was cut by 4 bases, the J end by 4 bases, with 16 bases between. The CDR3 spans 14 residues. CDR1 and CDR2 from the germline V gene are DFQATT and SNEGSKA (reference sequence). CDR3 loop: CSATQGAYFYGYTF. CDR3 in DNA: TGCAGTGCTACTCAGGGAGCTTACTTCTATGGCTACACCTTC.

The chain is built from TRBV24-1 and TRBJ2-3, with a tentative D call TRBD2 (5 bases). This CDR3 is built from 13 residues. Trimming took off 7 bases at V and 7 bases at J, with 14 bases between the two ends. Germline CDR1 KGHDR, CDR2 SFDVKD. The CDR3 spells CATRDGELHTQYF. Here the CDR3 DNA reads TGTGCCACCAGGGACGGGGAATTACATACGCAGTATTTT.

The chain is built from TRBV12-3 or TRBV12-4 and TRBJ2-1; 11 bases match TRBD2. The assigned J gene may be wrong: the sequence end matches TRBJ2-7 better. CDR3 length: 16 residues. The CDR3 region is CASSPGGSTSGSEQYF. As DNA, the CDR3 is TGTGCCAGCAGTCCTGGGGGGTCTACTAGCGGGAGTGAGCAGTACTTC.

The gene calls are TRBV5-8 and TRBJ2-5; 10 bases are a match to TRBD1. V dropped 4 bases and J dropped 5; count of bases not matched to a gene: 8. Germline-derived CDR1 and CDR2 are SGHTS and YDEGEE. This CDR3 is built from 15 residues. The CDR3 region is CASSARDRGGETQYF. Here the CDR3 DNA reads TGTGCCAGCAGCGCCCGGGACAGGGGAGGGGAGACCCAGTACTTC. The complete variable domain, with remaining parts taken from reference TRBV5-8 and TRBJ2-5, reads EAGVTQSPTHLIKTRGQQATLRCSPISGHTSVYWYQQALGLGLQFLLWYDEGEERNRGNFPPRFSGRQFPNYSSELNVNALELEDSALYLCASSARDRGGETQYFGPGTRLLVL.

CDR3 coding DNA: TGTGCCAGCAGCCTGACAGGGTCGGTCAATCAGCCCCAGCATTTT. Amino acids: CASSLTGSVNQPQHF. The V and J genes are TRBV28 and TRBJ1-5; TRBD1 matches 7 bases. CDR1 and CDR2 from the germline V gene are MDHEN and SYDVKM. This CDR3 has 15 amino acids. The J segment lost 3 bases and the V segment lost 6 bases, leaving 8 bases of the junction unmatched.

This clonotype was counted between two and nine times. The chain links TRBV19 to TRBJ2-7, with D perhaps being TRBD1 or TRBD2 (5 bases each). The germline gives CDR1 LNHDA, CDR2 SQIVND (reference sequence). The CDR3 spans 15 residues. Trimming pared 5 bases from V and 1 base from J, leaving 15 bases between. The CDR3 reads CASSLTRDGSYEQYF. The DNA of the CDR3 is TGTGCCAGTAGTCTAACCCGGGACGGGTCCTACGAGCAGTACTTC. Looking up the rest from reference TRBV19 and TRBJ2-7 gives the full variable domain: DGGITQSPKYLFRKEGQNVTLSCEQNLNHDAMYWYRQDPGQGLRLIYYSQIVNDFQKGDIAEGYSVSREKKESFPLTVTSAQKNPTAFYLCASSLTRDGSYEQYFGPGTRLTVT.

This CDR3 reads CASSLLGTAYEQYF. The DNA of the CDR3 is TGTGCCAGCAGTTTGTTAGGGACAGCCTACGAGCAGTACTTC. The V call is TRBV27, the J call TRBJ2-7; TRBD1 agrees at 7 bases. The CDR3 covers 14 residues. Germline V lookup: CDR1 MNHEY, CDR2 SMNVEV (reference sequence). V dropped 3 bases and J dropped 2; count of bases not matched to a gene: 4.

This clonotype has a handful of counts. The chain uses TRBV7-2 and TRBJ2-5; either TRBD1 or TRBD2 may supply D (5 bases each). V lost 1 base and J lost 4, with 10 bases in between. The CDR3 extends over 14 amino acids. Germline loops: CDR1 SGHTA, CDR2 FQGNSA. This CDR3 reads CASSLDSGGETQYF. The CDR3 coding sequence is TGTGCCAGCAGCTTAGATTCTGGGGGAGAGACCCAGTACTTC.

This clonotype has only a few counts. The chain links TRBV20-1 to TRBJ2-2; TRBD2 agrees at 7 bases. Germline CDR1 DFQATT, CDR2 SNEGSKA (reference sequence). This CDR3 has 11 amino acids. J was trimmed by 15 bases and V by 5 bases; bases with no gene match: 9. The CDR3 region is CSALRRERLFF. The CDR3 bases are TGCAGTGCTCTGCGGCGGGAGAGGTTGTTTTTT.

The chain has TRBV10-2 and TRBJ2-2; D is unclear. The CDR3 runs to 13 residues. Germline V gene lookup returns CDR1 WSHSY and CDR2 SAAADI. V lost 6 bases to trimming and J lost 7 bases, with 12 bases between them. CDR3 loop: CASSPSVDGELFF. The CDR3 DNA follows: TGCGCCAGCAGCCCTAGTGTGGACGGGGAGCTGTTTTTT.

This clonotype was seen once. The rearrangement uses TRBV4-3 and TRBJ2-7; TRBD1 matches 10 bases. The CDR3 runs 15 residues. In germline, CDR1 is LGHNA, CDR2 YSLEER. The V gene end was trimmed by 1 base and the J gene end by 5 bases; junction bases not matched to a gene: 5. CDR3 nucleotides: TGCGCCAGCAGCCAAGTGGGACAGGGGACGAACGAGCAGTACTTC. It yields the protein CASSQVGQGTNEQYF.

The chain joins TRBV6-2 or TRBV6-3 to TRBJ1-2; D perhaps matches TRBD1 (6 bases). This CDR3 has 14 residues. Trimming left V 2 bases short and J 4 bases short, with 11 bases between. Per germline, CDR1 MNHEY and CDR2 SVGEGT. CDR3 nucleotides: TGTGCCAGCAGTTACGGAAGGGGGGGCTATGGCTACACCTTC. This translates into CASSYGRGGYGYTF.

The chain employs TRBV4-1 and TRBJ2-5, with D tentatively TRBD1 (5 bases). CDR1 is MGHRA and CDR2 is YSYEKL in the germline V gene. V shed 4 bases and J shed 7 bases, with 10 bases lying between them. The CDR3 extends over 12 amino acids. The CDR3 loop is CASSLPQGTQYF. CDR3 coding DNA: TGCGCCAGCAGCCTTCCTCAGGGGACCCAGTACTTC.

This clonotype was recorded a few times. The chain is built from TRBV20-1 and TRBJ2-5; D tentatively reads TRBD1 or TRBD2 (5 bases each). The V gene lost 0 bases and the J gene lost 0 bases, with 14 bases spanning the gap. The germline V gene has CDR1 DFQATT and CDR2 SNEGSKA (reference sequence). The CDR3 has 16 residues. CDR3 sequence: CSARDGTGRHQETQYF. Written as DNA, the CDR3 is TGCAGTGCTAGAGACGGAACGGGACGCCACCAAGAGACCCAGTACTTC.

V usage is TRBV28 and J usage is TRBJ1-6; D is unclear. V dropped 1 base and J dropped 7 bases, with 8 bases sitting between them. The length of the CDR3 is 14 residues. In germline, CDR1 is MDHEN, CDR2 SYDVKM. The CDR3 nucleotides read TGTGCCAGCAGTTTATACCCCACAAATTCACCCCTCCACTTT. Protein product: CASSLYPTNSPLHF.

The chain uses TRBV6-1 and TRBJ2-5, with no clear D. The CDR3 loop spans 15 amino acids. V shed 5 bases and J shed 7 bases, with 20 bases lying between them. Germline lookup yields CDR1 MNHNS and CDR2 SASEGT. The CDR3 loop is CASSTSSLAFGTQYF. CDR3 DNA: TGTGCCAGCAGTACCTCGTCCCTGGCATTCGGGACCCAGTACTTC.

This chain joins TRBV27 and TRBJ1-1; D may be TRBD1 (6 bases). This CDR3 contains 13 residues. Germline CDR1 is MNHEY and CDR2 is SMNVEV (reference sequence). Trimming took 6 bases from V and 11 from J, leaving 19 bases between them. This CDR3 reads CASSLWGGRGAFF. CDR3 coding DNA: TGTGCCAGCAGCCTTTGGGGGGGGCGTGGGGCTTTCTTT.

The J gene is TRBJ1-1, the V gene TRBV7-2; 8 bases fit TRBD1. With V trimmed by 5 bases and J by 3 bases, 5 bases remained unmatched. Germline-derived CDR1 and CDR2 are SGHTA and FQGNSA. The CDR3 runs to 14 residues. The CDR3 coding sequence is TGTGCCAGCAGCGCGACAGGGGACTACACTGAAGCTTTCTTT. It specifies CASSATGDYTEAFF. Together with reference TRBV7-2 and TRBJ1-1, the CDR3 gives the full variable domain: GAGVSQSPSNKVTEKGKDVELRCDPISGHTALYWYRQSLGQGLEFLIYFQGNSAPDKSGLPSDRFSAERTGGSVSTLTIQRTQQEDSAVYLCASSATGDYTEAFFGQGTRLTVV.

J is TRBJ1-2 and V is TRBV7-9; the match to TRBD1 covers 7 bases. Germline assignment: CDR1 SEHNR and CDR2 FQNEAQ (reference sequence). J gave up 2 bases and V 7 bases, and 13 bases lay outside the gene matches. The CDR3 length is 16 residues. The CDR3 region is CASTLAGGTENYGYTF. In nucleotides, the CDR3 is TGTGCCAGCACGTTAGCAGGTGGGACAGAGAACTATGGCTACACCTTC.

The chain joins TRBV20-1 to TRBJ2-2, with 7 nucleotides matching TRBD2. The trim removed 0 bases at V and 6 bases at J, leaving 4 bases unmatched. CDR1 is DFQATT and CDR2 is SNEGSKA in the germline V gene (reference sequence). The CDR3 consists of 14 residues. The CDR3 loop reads CSARDGAGAGELFF. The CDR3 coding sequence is TGCAGTGCTAGAGATGGGGCGGGGGCCGGGGAGCTGTTTTTT.

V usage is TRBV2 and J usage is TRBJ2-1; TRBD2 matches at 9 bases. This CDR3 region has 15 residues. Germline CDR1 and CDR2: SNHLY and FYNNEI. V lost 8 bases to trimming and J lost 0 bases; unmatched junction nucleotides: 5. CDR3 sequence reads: CASRSTSGSYNEQFF. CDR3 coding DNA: TGTGCCAGCCGATCGACTAGCGGCTCCTACAATGAGCAGTTCTTC.

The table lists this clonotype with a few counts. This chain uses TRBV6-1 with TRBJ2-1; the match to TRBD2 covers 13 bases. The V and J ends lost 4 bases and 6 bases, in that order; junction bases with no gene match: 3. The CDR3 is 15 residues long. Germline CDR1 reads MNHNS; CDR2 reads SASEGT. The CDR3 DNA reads TGTGCCAGCAGTGGCGGACTAGCGGGAGTCAATGAGCAGTTCTTC. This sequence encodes CASSGGLAGVNEQFF.

CDR3 amino acids: CAISEWVDSETQYF. The CDR3, as DNA: TGTGCCATCAGTGAGTGGGTAGACTCGGAGACCCAGTACTTC. The chain has TRBV10-3 and TRBJ2-5, with D unresolved. V was cut by 1 base and J by 5 bases, with 11 bases left in between. This CDR3 has 14 residues. Germline CDR1 is ENHRY and CDR2 is SYGVKD.

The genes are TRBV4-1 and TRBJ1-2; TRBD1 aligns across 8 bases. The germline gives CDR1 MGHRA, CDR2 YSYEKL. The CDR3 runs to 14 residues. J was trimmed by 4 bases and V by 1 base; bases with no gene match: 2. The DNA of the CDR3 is TGCGCCAGCAGCCAAGCAGGGGGCCTCTATGGCTACACCTTC. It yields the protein CASSQAGGLYGYTF.

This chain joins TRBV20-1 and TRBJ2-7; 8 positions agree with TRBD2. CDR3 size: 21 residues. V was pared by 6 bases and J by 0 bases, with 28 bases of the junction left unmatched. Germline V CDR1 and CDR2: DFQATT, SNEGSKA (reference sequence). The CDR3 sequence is CSAPRGGKLADLLRPSYEQYF. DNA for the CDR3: TGCAGTGCCCCACGCGGGGGAAAACTAGCGGACCTTTTGAGGCCCTCCTACGAGCAGTACTTC.

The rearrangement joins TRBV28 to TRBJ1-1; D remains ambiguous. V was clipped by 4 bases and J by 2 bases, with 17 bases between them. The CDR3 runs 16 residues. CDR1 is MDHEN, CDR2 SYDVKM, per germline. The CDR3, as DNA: TGTGCCAGCAGTTCTCGGCCGACAACATCTAACACTGAAGCTTTCTTT. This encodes CASSSRPTTSNTEAFF.

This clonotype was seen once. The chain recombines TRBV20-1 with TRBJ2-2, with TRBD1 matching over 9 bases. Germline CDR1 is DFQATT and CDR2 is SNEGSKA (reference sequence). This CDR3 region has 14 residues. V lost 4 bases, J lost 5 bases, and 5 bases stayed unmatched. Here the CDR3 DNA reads TGCAGTGCTACCGGGACAGGGCTAACCGGGGAGCTGTTTTTT. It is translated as CSATGTGLTGELFF.